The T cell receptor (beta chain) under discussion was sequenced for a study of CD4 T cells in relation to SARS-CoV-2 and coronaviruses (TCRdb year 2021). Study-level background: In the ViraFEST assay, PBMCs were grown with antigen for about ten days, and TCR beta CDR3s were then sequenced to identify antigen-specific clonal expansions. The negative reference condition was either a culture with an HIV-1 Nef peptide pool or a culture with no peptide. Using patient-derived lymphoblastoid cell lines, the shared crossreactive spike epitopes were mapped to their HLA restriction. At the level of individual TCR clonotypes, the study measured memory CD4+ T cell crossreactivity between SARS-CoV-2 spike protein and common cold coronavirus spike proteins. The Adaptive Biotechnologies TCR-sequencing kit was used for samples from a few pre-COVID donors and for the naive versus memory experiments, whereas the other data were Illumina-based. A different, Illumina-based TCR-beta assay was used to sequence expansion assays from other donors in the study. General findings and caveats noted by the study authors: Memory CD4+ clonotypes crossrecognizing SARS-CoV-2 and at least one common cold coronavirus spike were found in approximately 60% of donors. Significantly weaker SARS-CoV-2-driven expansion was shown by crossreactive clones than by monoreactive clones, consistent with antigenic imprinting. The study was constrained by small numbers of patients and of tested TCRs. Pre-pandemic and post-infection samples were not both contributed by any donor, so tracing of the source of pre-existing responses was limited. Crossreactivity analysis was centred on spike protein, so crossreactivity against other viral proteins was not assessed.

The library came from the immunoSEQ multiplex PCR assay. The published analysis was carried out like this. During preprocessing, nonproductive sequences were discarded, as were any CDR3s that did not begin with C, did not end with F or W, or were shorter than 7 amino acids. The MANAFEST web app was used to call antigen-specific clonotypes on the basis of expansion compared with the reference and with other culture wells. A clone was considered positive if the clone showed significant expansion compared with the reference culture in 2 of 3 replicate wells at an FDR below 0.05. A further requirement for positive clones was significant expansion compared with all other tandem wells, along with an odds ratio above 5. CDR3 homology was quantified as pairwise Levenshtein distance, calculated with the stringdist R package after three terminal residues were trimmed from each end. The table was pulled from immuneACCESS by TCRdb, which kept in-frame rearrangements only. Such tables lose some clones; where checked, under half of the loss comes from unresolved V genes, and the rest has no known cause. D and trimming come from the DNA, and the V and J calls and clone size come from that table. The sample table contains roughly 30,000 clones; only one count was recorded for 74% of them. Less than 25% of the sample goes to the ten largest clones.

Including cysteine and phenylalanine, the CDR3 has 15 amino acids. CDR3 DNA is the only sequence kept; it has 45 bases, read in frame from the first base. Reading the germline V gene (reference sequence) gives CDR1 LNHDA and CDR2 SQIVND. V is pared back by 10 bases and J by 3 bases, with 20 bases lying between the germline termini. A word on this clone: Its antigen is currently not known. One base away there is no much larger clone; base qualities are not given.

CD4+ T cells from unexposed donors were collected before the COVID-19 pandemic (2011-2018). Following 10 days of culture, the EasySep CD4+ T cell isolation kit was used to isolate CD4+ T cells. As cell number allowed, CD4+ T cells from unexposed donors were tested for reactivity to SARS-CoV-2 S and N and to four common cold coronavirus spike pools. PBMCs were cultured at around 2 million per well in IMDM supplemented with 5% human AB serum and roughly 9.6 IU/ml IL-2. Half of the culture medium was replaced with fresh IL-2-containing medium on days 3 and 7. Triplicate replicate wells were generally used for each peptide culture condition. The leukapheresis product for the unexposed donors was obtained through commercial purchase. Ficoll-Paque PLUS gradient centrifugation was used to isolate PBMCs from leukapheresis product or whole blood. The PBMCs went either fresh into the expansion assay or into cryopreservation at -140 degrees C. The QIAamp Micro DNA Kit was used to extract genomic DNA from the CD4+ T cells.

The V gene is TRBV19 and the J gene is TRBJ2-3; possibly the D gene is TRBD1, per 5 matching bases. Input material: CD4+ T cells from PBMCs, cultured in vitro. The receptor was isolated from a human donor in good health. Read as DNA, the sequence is TGTGCCACCACTCCTCAGGGTAGTGGGACAGATACGCAGTATTTT. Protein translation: CATTPQGSGTDTQYF.